What follows are 32 T cell receptor beta chains derived from one specimen sequenced in a study of PD-1 blockade in classical Hodgkin lymphoma. Some clones are missing from TCRdb's copy, which holds only in-frame ones; the method was immunoSEQ multiplex PCR. The profile shows a few thousand clones, around 63% of them singletons. In every patient, relapse followed autologous stem cell transplantation, while exposure to brentuximab vedotin differed. From thawed PBMCs, magnetic negative selection was used to isolate the CD8+ T cells. Sequences were derived from CD8+ T cells from blood, sampled at baseline. Every receptor here comes from a human donor with classical Hodgkin lymphoma.

The chain employs TRBV5-4 and TRBJ2-7; D gene unclear. The CDR3 length is 13 residues. V was cut by 5 bases and J by 0 bases, with 9 bases left in between. CDR1 and CDR2 from the germline V gene are SGHNT and YYREEE (reference sequence). The CDR3 loop is CASSRDNSYEQYF. CDR3 nucleotide sequence: TGTGCCAGCAGTAGAGACAACTCCTACGAGCAGTACTTC.

The gene calls are TRBV15 and TRBJ2-3; 12 bases line up with TRBD2. This CDR3 region has 17 residues. Trimming took 0 bases from V and 6 from J; bases not matched to a gene: 7. Germline V gene sequence: CDR1 LNHNV, CDR2 YYDKDF (reference sequence). Here the CDR3 DNA reads TGTGCCACCAGCAGAGATGGACTAGCGGGAAAGGGGGATACGCAGTATTTT. It codes for CATSRDGLAGKGDTQYF.

V usage is TRBV28 and J usage is TRBJ2-7; 7 positions agree with TRBD2. The ends lost 2 bases at V and 6 bases at J; junction bases unmatched: 7. The germline gives CDR1 MDHEN, CDR2 SYDVKM. The CDR3 extends over 14 amino acids. The CDR3 here is CASSLRGRALEQYF. CDR3 coding DNA: TGTGCCAGCAGTTTAAGAGGGAGGGCCCTCGAGCAGTACTTC. Drawing the rest from reference TRBV28 and TRBJ2-7, the complete variable domain is DVKVTQSSRYLVKRTGEKVFLECVQDMDHENMFWYRQDPGLGLRLIYFSYDVKMKEKGDIPEGYSVSREKKERFSLILESASTNQTSMYLCASSLRGRALEQYFGPGTRLTVT.

The rearrangement uses TRBV10-2 and TRBJ2-1; D gene ambiguous. Trimming took off 3 bases at V and 8 bases at J, with 14 bases between the two ends. Germline V gene lookup returns CDR1 WSHSY and CDR2 SAAADI. This CDR3 is built from 14 residues. CDR3 in amino acids: CASSESGVGHEQFF. The CDR3 nucleotides read TGCGCCAGCAGTGAATCTGGGGTTGGGCATGAGCAGTTCTTC.

This clone was counted between two and nine times. The genes are TRBV27 and TRBJ2-1; 10 bases are shared with TRBD2. Losses at the gene ends were 5 bases for V and 2 bases for J; bases not matched to a gene: 3. In germline, CDR1 is MNHEY, CDR2 SMNVEV (reference sequence). The length of the CDR3 is 15 residues. In DNA, the CDR3 is TGTGCCAGCAGTGCCGGGACTAGCGCCTACAATGAGCAGTTCTTC. It yields the protein CASSAGTSAYNEQFF.

By sample fraction, this clone is large. The chain has TRBV5-6 and TRBJ1-5, with 8 bases fitting TRBD1. Germline values: CDR1 SGHDT, CDR2 YYEEEE. The CDR3 is 14 residues long. Trimming took 4 bases from V and 2 from J; bases not matched to a gene: 2. The CDR3 sequence: CASSLTGGNQPQHF. CDR3 coding DNA: TGTGCCAGCAGCCTGACAGGGGGCAATCAGCCCCAGCATTTT.

V and J are TRBV28 and TRBJ1-5, with a possible D match to TRBD1 (5 bases). Per germline, CDR1 MDHEN and CDR2 SYDVKM. Trimming cost V 6 bases and J 0 bases, with 9 bases left between them. The CDR3 consists of 14 residues. This CDR3 is CASRLDSSNQPQHF. In DNA, the CDR3 is TGTGCCAGCAGATTAGACAGTAGCAATCAGCCCCAGCATTTT.

J is TRBJ1-5 and V is TRBV27; D ambiguous. Germline values: CDR1 MNHEY, CDR2 SMNVEV (reference sequence). The ends were cut back, 2 bases at V and 7 bases at J, with 9 bases in the middle. The CDR3 covers 13 residues. CDR3 DNA: TGTGCCAGCAGTTTAGTGGGTTTCCAGCCCCAGCATTTT. The encoded protein is CASSLVGFQPQHF.

The J gene is TRBJ1-2, the V gene TRBV9; 8 positions match TRBD1. Germline V gene data show CDR1 as SGDLS and CDR2 as YYNGEE. This CDR3 comprises 14 residues. The J segment lost 8 bases and the V segment lost 4 bases, leaving 10 bases of the junction unmatched. CDR3 coding DNA: TGTGCCAGCAGCACAGACAGGGGAGTAGGAGGCTACACCTTC. It encodes CASSTDRGVGGYTF.

J is TRBJ2-7 and V is TRBV18; TRBD1 aligns across 10 bases. V gave up 3 bases and J gave up 6 bases; unmatched junction bases: 5. Germline V gives CDR1 KGHSH, CDR2 LQKENI. The CDR3 has 14 residues. Here the CDR3 reads CASSPGTGEGEQYF. The CDR3 coding sequence is TGTGCCAGCTCACCGGGGACAGGGGAGGGCGAGCAGTACTTC.

The V and J genes are TRBV7-9 and TRBJ2-1; TRBD2 agrees at 10 bases. The CDR3 is made up of 14 amino acids. The germline V gene has CDR1 SEHNR and CDR2 FQNEAQ (reference sequence). The V and J ends lost 5 bases and 10 bases, in that order; junction bases with no gene match: 8. Written as DNA, the CDR3 is TGTGCCAGCAGCCAGCGGGAGGGCCCTTGGGAGCAGTTCTTC. Encoded protein: CASSQREGPWEQFF.

This chain joins TRBV19 and TRBJ1-5; 10 bases fit TRBD1. This CDR3 contains 15 residues. CDR1 is LNHDA, CDR2 SQIVND, per germline (reference sequence). Unmatched junction bases numbered 9, after V lost 7 bases and J lost 6 bases. CDR3 region: CASTTGTGARQPQHF. CDR3 in DNA: TGTGCCAGTACTACCGGGACAGGGGCCCGTCAGCCCCAGCATTTT. The entire variable domain, with the rest obtained from reference TRBV19 and TRBJ1-5, is as follows: DGGITQSPKYLFRKEGQNVTLSCEQNLNHDAMYWYRQDPGQGLRLIYYSQIVNDFQKGDIAEGYSVSREKKESFPLTVTSAQKNPTAFYLCASTTGTGARQPQHFGDGTRLSIL.

V gene TRBV19 combines with J gene TRBJ2-1; 10 positions agree with TRBD1. Germline CDR1 is LNHDA and CDR2 is SQIVND (reference sequence). The CDR3 has 13 amino acids. Unmatched junction bases numbered 4, after V lost 8 bases and J lost 6 bases. The CDR3 DNA reads TGTGCCAGTTCGACAGGGGGCCTCAATGAGCAGTTCTTC. Its protein is CASSTGGLNEQFF.

This sequence joins TRBV1 and TRBJ2-5; the D call of TRBD1 is as the table states it, not checked on the DNA. TRBV1 is assigned pseudogene status. The CDR3 extends over 13 amino acids. CDR3 sequence (DNA): TGCACCAGCAGCCACACAGGGAAAGAGACCCAGTACTTC. Its translation is CTSSHTGKETQYF.

In its sample, this clone ranks as medium-sized. V gene TRBV27 combines with J gene TRBJ2-7, with 9 bases fitting TRBD2. CDR3 length equals 15 residues. CDR1 is MNHEY and CDR2 is SMNVEV in the germline V gene (reference sequence). V shed 0 bases, J shed 4 bases, and the junction held 4 bases outside the gene matches. The CDR3: CASSLSGLAGYEQYF. The DNA for the CDR3 is TGTGCCAGCAGTTTATCGGGGCTAGCGGGGTACGAGCAGTACTTC.

The gene calls are TRBV6-5 and TRBJ2-5; D not resolved. There are 14 residues in the CDR3. Germline V gene lookup returns CDR1 MNHEY and CDR2 SVGAGI. Trimming stripped 5 bases from V and 2 bases from J, with 12 bases between. CDR3 sequence (DNA): TGTGCCAGCAGTGATACAGTGGAGCAAGAGACCCAGTACTTC. Its protein product is CASSDTVEQETQYF.

This chain uses TRBV2 with TRBJ1-2; D ambiguous. Germline V gene data show CDR1 as SNHLY and CDR2 as FYNNEI. The CDR3 totals 12 residues. V lost 10 bases to trimming and J lost 1 base, with 10 bases between them. The CDR3 coding sequence is TGTGCCACCGAGGAATATAACTATGGCTACACCTTC. Residues: CATEEYNYGYTF. The full variable domain, rest sourced from reference TRBV2 and TRBJ1-2, is EPEVTQTPSHQVTQMGQEVILRCVPISNHLYFYWYRQILGQKVEFLVSFYNNEISEKSEIFDDQFSVERPDGSNFTLKIRSTKLEDSAMYFCATEEYNYGYTFGSGTRLTVV.

The rearrangement links TRBV10-3 to TRBJ1-1; D gene uncertain. Germline lookup yields CDR1 ENHRY and CDR2 SYGVKD. This CDR3 has 13 amino acids. V was shortened by 0 bases and J by 2 bases, with 4 bases between the two germline ends. The CDR3, as DNA: TGTGCCATCAGTGAGTCCTCCAACACTGAAGCTTTCTTT. This encodes CAISESSNTEAFF.

The genes are TRBV28 and TRBJ2-7; 8 positions match TRBD1. Trimming at V came to 3 bases and at J to 8 bases, leaving 6 bases not matched to a gene. The CDR3 has 13 amino acids. The germline V gene has CDR1 MDHEN and CDR2 SYDVKM. Here the CDR3 DNA reads TGTGCCAGCAGTTTTGGCGACAGGGGTCAGCAGTACTTC. Translation gives CASSFGDRGQQYF.

This clone was seen more than once but under ten times. The V gene is TRBV5-4, the J gene TRBJ1-1, with a tentative D call TRBD1 (6 bases). This CDR3 region has 14 residues. Germline V gives CDR1 SGHNT, CDR2 YYREEE (reference sequence). V was pared by 4 bases and J by 0 bases, with 10 bases between. The CDR3 protein is CASSPDSLNTEAFF. CDR3 sequence (DNA): TGTGCCAGCAGCCCGGACAGTTTGAACACTGAAGCTTTCTTT.

This sequence joins TRBV2 and TRBJ2-7, with D possibly being TRBD2 (6 bases). CDR1 SNHLY and CDR2 FYNNEI come from the germline V gene. Trimming cost V 4 bases and J 0 bases, with 10 bases left between them. This CDR3 contains 14 residues. This chain's CDR3 is CASSGETSSYEQYF. DNA for the CDR3: TGTGCCAGCAGTGGGGAGACTAGCTCCTACGAGCAGTACTTC.

This chain joins TRBV7-9 and TRBJ2-5; D possibly matches TRBD1 or TRBD2 (6 bases each). The V gene's germline CDR1 is SEHNR and CDR2 FQNEAQ (reference sequence). The CDR3 loop spans 15 amino acids. The germline V and J ends were trimmed by 8 bases and 8 bases, with 24 bases remaining between them. The CDR3 loop is CASLGGNIFAGTQYF. CDR3 in DNA: TGTGCCAGCCTAGGGGGGAATATCTTCGCGGGTACCCAGTACTTC.

V and J are TRBV7-6 and TRBJ2-1; 9 bases are shared with TRBD2. Germline CDR1 SGHVS, CDR2 FNYEAQ. This CDR3 comprises 15 residues. V lost 3 bases to trimming and J lost 2 bases; unmatched junction nucleotides: 2. The CDR3 loop is CASSFIAGAYNEQFF. The CDR3 DNA sequence: TGTGCCAGCAGCTTTATAGCGGGGGCCTACAATGAGCAGTTCTTC.

The chain links TRBV6-5 to TRBJ1-2; TRBD1 matches 7 bases. Germline V gene data show CDR1 as MNHEY and CDR2 as SVGAGI. The CDR3 is made up of 14 amino acids. The V segment lost 2 bases and the J segment 4 bases; nucleotides outside the gene matches: 4. DNA of the CDR3: TGTGCCAGCAGTTACAGCGGGACAGTCTATGGCTACACCTTC. Amino acid sequence: CASSYSGTVYGYTF.

The CDR3 nucleotides read TGTGCCAGCAGTTTTCTAGCGCCCAATGAGCAGTTCTTC. It is translated as CASSFLAPNEQFF. The chain recombines TRBV27 with TRBJ2-1; D may be TRBD2 (6 bases). The CDR3 runs 13 residues. Germline CDR1 MNHEY, CDR2 SMNVEV (reference sequence). V shed 3 bases and J shed 6 bases, with 9 bases lying between them.

V usage is TRBV6-5 and J usage is TRBJ1-4; no firm D call. CDR1 and CDR2 (germline): MNHEY, SVGAGI. The CDR3 is 13 amino acids. With 4 bases removed from V and 4 bases from J, the gap between germline ends came to 7 bases. This CDR3 is CASSLGLNEKLFF. The CDR3 DNA reads as TGTGCCAGCAGTTTGGGCCTTAATGAAAAACTGTTTTTT.

This clone was found once. V is TRBV5-6 and J is TRBJ2-3; possibly TRBD1 for D (5 bases). CDR1 is SGHDT, CDR2 YYEEEE, per germline. The V gene lost 3 bases and the J gene lost 2 bases, with 16 bases spanning the gap. CDR3 length: 16 residues. The CDR3 sequence is CASSSADSSTTDTQYF. The CDR3 bases are TGTGCCAGCAGCTCCGCCGACAGCTCCACCACAGATACGCAGTATTTT.

The V and J genes are TRBV30 and TRBJ1-1, with D uncertain. CDR3 length: 13 amino acids. Trimming stripped 0 bases from V and 0 bases from J, with 5 bases between. Germline CDR1 is GTSNPN and CDR2 is SVGIG (reference sequence). CDR3 sequence reads: CAWSVLMNTEAFF. The CDR3 DNA is TGTGCCTGGAGTGTACTAATGAACACTGAAGCTTTCTTT.

CDR3 residues: CASSGLAGDNEQFF. CDR3 DNA: TGTGCCAGCAGTGGGCTAGCGGGAGACAATGAGCAGTTCTTC. The chain uses TRBV2 and TRBJ2-1, with 10 positions matching TRBD2. The CDR3 has 14 residues. V gave up 4 bases and J gave up 5 bases; unmatched junction bases: 2. Germline V lookup: CDR1 SNHLY, CDR2 FYNNEI.

V gene TRBV9 combines with J gene TRBJ2-1, with TRBD2 matching over 7 bases. The germline CDR1 and CDR2 sequences are SGDLS and YYNGEE. Losses at the gene ends were 3 bases for V and 4 bases for J; bases not matched to a gene: 4. The CDR3 runs 14 residues. DNA of the CDR3: TGTGCCAGCAGCGGGACTAGTTATTACAATGAGCAGTTCTTC. Encoded protein: CASSGTSYYNEQFF.

The chain has TRBV30 and TRBJ2-3; 7 positions match TRBD2. The germline V gene has CDR1 GTSNPN and CDR2 SVGIG (reference sequence). CDR3 size: 14 residues. After removal of 0 bases from V and 5 bases from J, the junction contained 5 bases not matched to a gene. The CDR3 spells CAWSVGAGVDTQYF. The CDR3 DNA follows: TGTGCCTGGAGTGTAGGGGCGGGAGTAGATACGCAGTATTTT.

This chain links TRBV30 with TRBJ2-5; D remains unclear. The germline V and J ends were trimmed by 4 bases and 7 bases, with 10 bases remaining between them. The CDR3 spans 11 residues. CDR1 and CDR2 from the germline V gene are GTSNPN and SVGIG (reference sequence). CDR3 protein: CAWKGKWTQYF. The CDR3 DNA reads TGTGCCTGGAAGGGTAAGTGGACCCAGTACTTC.